This TCR beta chain was identified during a study of T cells expressing NK-cell markers. Overall study context: The TCR beta repertoires were obtained from sorted CD3+CD56+NKG2C+, CD3+CD56+NKG2C- and CD3+CD56-NKG2C+ T cells. The study sequenced eight donors, seven HCMV-seropositive and one seronegative.

Per germline, CDR1 KGHSH and CDR2 LQKENI. The CDR3 contains 15 residues. The study, taken as a whole, reports: The share of CD8+ T cells held by dominant NKG2C+ clonotypes was roughly 1.0-8% in six donors.

cDNA encoding TCR beta was synthesized via 5'RACE template switching incorporating UMIs. TCRdb re-analyzed the 5' RACE reads; it lists each CDR3 protein once, without DNA. Here the sample table reports a few hundred thousand distinct CDR3 sequences. In regard to this clonotype: Its antigen is as yet unknown.

The TCR was taken from a man aged 18-75 years in good health. This chain connects TRBV18 to TRBJ2-3. Material for sequencing was blood T cells: a sorted CD56 or NKG2C T cell subset, CD4+ or CD8+ T cells, or bulk PBMC T cells (not recorded which). CDR3 region: CASSSNRASTDTQYF.